This entry lists 30 T cell receptor beta chains sequenced from one sample in a study of cytomegalovirus exposure and HLA in healthy donors. Primers: 60 Vbeta forward and 13 Jbeta reverse. The assay was immunoSEQ multiplex PCR, and TCRdb's table has in-frame clones only and misses some. The table includes some 150,000 clones, about 81% detected once. Sequencing input: PBMCs. Receptors were obtained from a woman aged 50 to 65 in good health and CMV-seropositive.

The rearrangement uses TRBV19 and TRBJ1-6; 7 positions match TRBD1. Germline V gene lookup returns CDR1 LNHDA and CDR2 SQIVND (reference sequence). The CDR3 consists of 14 residues. V lost 9 bases and J lost 7; bases outside the gene matches: 9. CDR3 sequence (DNA): TGTGCCAGCCGGGACAGACTAACCAATTCACCCCTCCACTTT. As protein: CASRDRLTNSPLHF.

The chain combines TRBV30 with TRBJ1-5, with 7 bases identical to TRBD1. Germline assignment: CDR1 GTSNPN and CDR2 SVGIG (reference sequence). J gave up 2 bases and V 2 bases, and 3 bases lay outside the gene matches. The CDR3 has 14 amino acids. CDR3 loop: CAWSIGTGNQPQHF. CDR3 bases: TGTGCCTGGAGTATAGGGACAGGCAATCAGCCCCAGCATTTT.

The chain carries TRBV9 and TRBJ1-5; TRBD1 aligns across 8 bases. The J segment lost 3 bases and the V segment lost 3 bases, leaving 5 bases of the junction unmatched. This CDR3 contains 15 residues. The germline gives CDR1 SGDLS, CDR2 YYNGEE. For the CDR3, the DNA is TGTGCCAGCAGCGCCCGGACAGGGTTCAATCAGCCCCAGCATTTT. Translated: CASSARTGFNQPQHF.

This chain joins TRBV7-2 and TRBJ1-1; no firm D call. This CDR3 is built from 14 residues. With 5 bases removed from V and 3 bases from J, the gap between germline ends came to 13 bases. Germline loops: CDR1 SGHTA, CDR2 FQGNSA. CDR3: CASSQYGGDTEAFF. DNA for the CDR3: TGTGCCAGCAGCCAGTACGGAGGAGACACTGAAGCTTTCTTT.

The rearrangement links TRBV19 to TRBJ2-3; 7 bases match TRBD2. CDR3 size: 12 residues. Germline V lookup: CDR1 LNHDA, CDR2 SQIVND (reference sequence). V was pared by 3 bases and J by 8 bases, with 2 bases of the junction left unmatched. The CDR3: CASSISSGTQYF. The CDR3 nucleotides are TGTGCCAGTAGTATTTCTAGCGGTACGCAGTATTTT.

V gene TRBV6-6 combines with J gene TRBJ2-7, with D tentatively TRBD1 (6 bases). There are 13 residues in the CDR3. The V gene's germline CDR1 is MNHNY and CDR2 SVGAGI (reference sequence). Trimming removed 10 bases at V and 6 bases at J, with 19 bases between. The CDR3, as DNA: TGTGCCACTACCCCAGGGGTTCCGCGCGAGCAGTACTTC. It is translated as CATTPGVPREQYF.

The CDR3 region has the DNA TGTGCCAGCAGCTTAAAACTAGCGGACCTCACCGGGGAGCTGTTTTTT. This encodes CASSLKLADLTGELFF. The chain carries TRBV7-9 and TRBJ2-2; 8 bases align to TRBD2. The V segment lost 2 bases and the J segment 4 bases; nucleotides outside the gene matches: 6. The CDR3 has 16 amino acids. Germline V gives CDR1 SEHNR, CDR2 FQNEAQ (reference sequence). The variable domain in full, with the rest retrieved from reference TRBV7-9 and TRBJ2-2, is DTGVSQNPRHKITKRGQNVTFRCDPISEHNRLYWYRQTLGQGPEFLTYFQNEAQLEKSRLLSDRFSAERPKGSFSTLEIQRTEQGDSAMYLCASSLKLADLTGELFFGEGSRLTVL.

In DNA form, the CDR3 reads TGTGCCAGCAGCTCGGACTACTTCAATGAGCAGTTCTTC. Amino acids: CASSSDYFNEQFF. The rearrangement joins TRBV13 to TRBJ2-1; tentatively, D is TRBD2 (6 bases). The germline V gene has CDR1 PRHDT and CDR2 FYEKMQ (reference sequence). CDR3 length: 13 residues. V lost 4 bases, J lost 6 bases, and 10 bases lay in between.

J is TRBJ1-4 and V is TRBV5-5; 7 bases align to TRBD1. The J segment lost 4 bases and the V segment lost 5 bases, leaving 11 bases of the junction unmatched. Germline V gene lookup returns CDR1 SGHKS and CDR2 YYEKEE (reference sequence). The CDR3 contains 16 residues. CDR3 region: CASSRVRQGLNEKLFF. CDR3 bases: TGTGCCAGCAGTCGGGTACGACAGGGTCTTAATGAAAAACTGTTTTTT.

V and J are TRBV11-2 and TRBJ2-7; tentative D call: TRBD2 (5 bases). The V gene lost 7 bases and the J gene lost 0 bases, with 13 bases spanning the gap. The CDR3 consists of 14 residues. Germline V gene sequence: CDR1 SGHAT, CDR2 FQNNGV. CDR3 in amino acids: CASNPGSSSYEQYF. The DNA for the CDR3 is TGTGCCAGCAACCCTGGGAGTAGCTCCTACGAGCAGTACTTC.

The chain combines TRBV19 with TRBJ2-1; 7 nucleotides line up with TRBD2. The CDR3 consists of 14 residues. In germline, CDR1 is LNHDA, CDR2 SQIVND (reference sequence). After removal of 8 bases from V and 8 bases from J, the junction contained 12 bases not matched to a gene. For the CDR3, the DNA is TGTGCCAGTCGTGGCGGGAGACTTTTCGATGAGCAGTTCTTC. Translating it yields CASRGGRLFDEQFF.

The V call is TRBV6-5, the J call TRBJ2-2; TRBD1 is a possible D gene (5 bases). This CDR3 comprises 15 residues. CDR1 and CDR2 (germline): MNHEY, SVGAGI. Between the trimmed V and J ends, which lost 6 bases and 6 bases, there was a span of 17 bases. The CDR3 region has the DNA TGTGCCAGCAGCTCCACCCCAGGGCACGCCGGGGAGCTGTTTTTT. Protein product: CASSSTPGHAGELFF.

The chain is built from TRBV20-1 and TRBJ1-1; D gene unclear. V was cut by 3 bases and J by 7 bases, with 6 bases left in between. CDR3 length: 10 residues. Germline values: CDR1 DFQATT, CDR2 SNEGSKA (reference sequence). The CDR3 bases are TGCAGTGCTAGTAGCTTTGAAGCTTTCTTT. This gives the protein CSASSFEAFF.

The V and J genes are TRBV5-4 and TRBJ2-3, with 12 positions matching TRBD2. Losses at the gene ends were 4 bases for V and 2 bases for J; bases not matched to a gene: 5. CDR1 is SGHNT, CDR2 YYREEE, per germline (reference sequence). This CDR3 comprises 16 residues. The CDR3 region is CASSPRTSGNTDTQYF. The CDR3 DNA reads as TGTGCCAGCAGCCCCCGGACTAGCGGGAACACAGATACGCAGTATTTT.

Regarding this clone: Other DNA sequences in the sample encode the same CDR3. The chain carries TRBV5-4 and TRBJ1-3; 8 nucleotides agree with TRBD1. V shed 4 bases and J 5 bases; nucleotides not matched to a gene: 5. The CDR3 is 14 residues long. The germline CDR1 and CDR2 sequences are SGHNT and YYREEE (reference sequence). The CDR3 DNA sequence: TGTGCCAGCAGCCCTGGGACAGGACGAAACACCATATATTTT. Translated, it gives CASSPGTGRNTIYF.

This chain connects TRBV10-3 to TRBJ1-1; perhaps TRBD1 as D (5 bases). The CDR3 runs 16 residues. From germline, CDR1 is ENHRY and CDR2 SYGVKD. V dropped 0 bases and J dropped 1 base, with 12 bases sitting between them. The CDR3 reads CAISESMFQGNTEAFF. CDR3 DNA sequence: TGTGCCATCAGTGAGTCGATGTTTCAGGGGAACACTGAAGCTTTCTTT.

J is TRBJ2-1 and V is TRBV5-1; 13 bases match TRBD2. The germline V gene has CDR1 SGHRS and CDR2 YFSETQ. The CDR3 length is 15 residues. Trimming cost V 2 bases and J 9 bases; bases outside gene matches: 5. This CDR3 reads CASSLLAGGPGEQFF. Here the CDR3 DNA reads TGCGCCAGCAGCTTACTAGCGGGAGGGCCGGGTGAGCAGTTCTTC.

This clone was picked up one time. The rearrangement joins TRBV5-1 to TRBJ1-2, with TRBD1 as a possible D gene (5 bases). The V end was cut by 5 bases, the J end by 4 bases, with 9 bases between. Germline V CDR1 and CDR2: SGHRS, YFSETQ. The CDR3 sequence is 12 residues long. As DNA, the CDR3 is TGCGCCAGCAGAGGAGACAGCTATGGCTACACCTTC. Translated: CASRGDSYGYTF.

This clone was found once. J is TRBJ2-7 and V is TRBV19; 10 bases fit TRBD1. The germline CDR1 and CDR2 sequences are LNHDA and SQIVND (reference sequence). V shed 6 bases, J shed 5 bases, and the junction held 4 bases outside the gene matches. The CDR3 length is 13 residues. CDR3 sequence: CASSTTGGHEQYF. CDR3 sequence (DNA): TGTGCCAGTAGCACGACAGGGGGCCACGAGCAGTACTTC.

The CDR3 bases are TGTGCCAGCAGTACCACAGGTGACGGTTCACCCCTCCACTTT. It specifies CASSTTGDGSPLHF. The chain carries TRBV6-1 and TRBJ1-6, with a weak D call TRBD1 (5 bases). This CDR3 region has 14 residues. V was cut by 5 bases and J by 9 bases, with 14 bases left in between. Germline-derived CDR1 and CDR2 are MNHNS and SASEGT.

V usage is TRBV2 and J usage is TRBJ2-5, with TRBD2 identical over 7 bases. The last part of the DNA fits TRBJ2-7 better; the J call may be wrong. In germline, CDR1 is SNHLY, CDR2 FYNNEI. The CDR3 is made up of 12 amino acids. The CDR3, as DNA: TGTGCCAGCAGTGATGGGAGGGCCGAGCAGTACTTC. Translating it yields CASSDGRAEQYF.

This clone occurred a few times. The chain has TRBV19 and TRBJ1-5; 8 bases are shared with TRBD1. Germline V CDR1 and CDR2: LNHDA, SQIVND (reference sequence). V was clipped by 2 bases and J by 4 bases; unmatched bases: 4. The CDR3 is 15 residues long. As DNA, the CDR3 is TGTGCCAGTAGTATAACAGGGGGGCTTAATCAGCCCCAGCATTTT. Amino acids: CASSITGGLNQPQHF.

DNA of the CDR3: TGTGCCAGCAGCTCTGGAGGCTCTTCCTATGGCTACACCTTC. This translates into CASSSGGSSYGYTF. V is TRBV7-9 and J is TRBJ1-2; D is unresolved. This CDR3 comprises 14 residues. Per germline, CDR1 SEHNR and CDR2 FQNEAQ (reference sequence). V was shortened by 4 bases and J by 4 bases, with 13 bases between the two germline ends.

This sequence joins TRBV5-1 and TRBJ1-5, with D unresolved. The germline V and J ends were trimmed by 0 bases and 7 bases, with 8 bases remaining between them. CDR1 is SGHRS and CDR2 is YFSETQ in the germline V gene. The length of the CDR3 is 13 residues. CDR3 protein: CASSLGGGQPQHF. Here the CDR3 DNA reads TGCGCCAGCAGCTTGGGGGGAGGCCAGCCCCAGCATTTT.

V usage is TRBV28 and J usage is TRBJ1-6; the match to TRBD1 covers 10 bases. This CDR3 region has 14 residues. Germline CDR1 is MDHEN and CDR2 is SYDVKM. V lost 6 bases to trimming and J lost 14 bases; unmatched junction nucleotides: 10. This CDR3 is CASRTGTGVRSLHF. The CDR3, as DNA: TGTGCCAGCAGAACCGGGACAGGGGTCCGTTCCCTCCACTTT.

This chain links TRBV27 with TRBJ2-1; D is unresolved. This CDR3 comprises 13 residues. Trimming shortened V by 6 bases and J by 8 bases, and 14 bases separated the two germline ends. Germline V CDR1 and CDR2: MNHEY, SMNVEV (reference sequence). In DNA form, the CDR3 reads TGTGCCAGCAGCCGAATAGGAGAGGATGAGCAGTTCTTC. Translating it yields CASSRIGEDEQFF.

The chain links TRBV19 to TRBJ1-5; TRBD1 matches at 12 bases. CDR3 length: 16 residues. J was trimmed by 7 bases and V by 5 bases; bases with no gene match: 9. Germline values: CDR1 LNHDA, CDR2 SQIVND (reference sequence). CDR3 in amino acids: CASSSPGQGALQPQHF. The CDR3 DNA sequence: TGTGCCAGTAGTTCTCCGGGACAGGGGGCTTTGCAGCCCCAGCATTTT.

V and J are TRBV6-5 and TRBJ2-3; the D is unclear. Trimming left V 2 bases short and J 10 bases short, with 10 bases between. Germline V gene data show CDR1 as MNHEY and CDR2 as SVGAGI. The length of the CDR3 is 12 residues. CDR3 region: CASSYGREAQYF. CDR3 nucleotide sequence: TGTGCCAGCAGTTACGGAAGAGAGGCGCAGTATTTT.

V usage is TRBV28 and J usage is TRBJ2-1, with D possibly matching TRBD2 (6 bases). CDR1 and CDR2 (germline): MDHEN, SYDVKM. This CDR3 has 12 amino acids. The V gene lost 9 bases and the J gene lost 15 bases, with 21 bases spanning the gap. This chain's CDR3 is CASCREKRVLFF. As DNA, the CDR3 is TGTGCCAGTTGCCGGGAGAAAAGAGTTTTGTTCTTC.

This chain joins TRBV15 and TRBJ2-7; TRBD1 matches 7 bases. V dropped 2 bases and J dropped 0; count of bases not matched to a gene: 10. Germline V gene data show CDR1 as LNHNV and CDR2 as YYDKDF (reference sequence). CDR3 size: 17 residues. CDR3 nucleotide sequence: TGTGCCACCAGCAGAACGACAGGGCCTCCGAGCTCCTACGAGCAGTACTTC. Translation gives CATSRTTGPPSSYEQYF.